This T cell receptor beta chain was obtained from a study of T cells in Graves' hyperthyroidism and ophthalmopathy. Study findings and constraints: Ophthalmopathy was told apart from stable hyperthyroidism by a 13 V-J model.

V lost 5 bases and J lost 8, with 8 bases in between. The CDR3 is made up of 11 amino acids. Germline lookup yields CDR1 SGHTA and CDR2 FQGNSA. Diagnoses were established using clinical symptoms, serum thyroxine and TRAb, thyroid ultrasound and orbital computed tomography. The blood sample dates from first hyperthyroidism diagnosis, preceding any ophthalmopathy symptoms. Fresh peripheral blood, 8 to 10 ml, was the source of the PBMCs. RNA transcripts served as the template for amplifying TCR beta CDR3 regions. In the first-round RT-PCR of the TCR CDR3, the HTBI primer set was used. TCRdb reprocessed the multiplex PCR reads with MiXCR, giving one entry per CDR3 protein. The sample has under 200,000 distinct CDR3 sequences, about 9% seen once. This clonotype was counted many times. Antigen specificity is unknown.

Input material: blood. The rearrangement joins TRBV7-2 to TRBJ2-3, with D uncertain. The receptor was isolated from a woman in her late teens or twenties with Graves' hyperthyroidism that later progressed to Graves' ophthalmopathy. The DNA of the CDR3 is TGTGCCAGCAGCCGTGTGGGTACGCAGTATTTT. Translated: CASSRVGTQYF.